This T cell receptor beta chain originates from a study of blood T cell repertoires in COVID-19. Background on the study: Acute and convalescent COVID-19 samples came from the United States, Italy and Spain. PBMCs, B-cell-depleted T cells, or T cells provided the cDNA or gDNA that made up the material.

Germline trimming cut 6 bases from V and 1 base from J; bases unmatched to any gene: 12. Germline CDR1 is LGHNT and CDR2 is FRNRAP. The CDR3 loop spans 16 amino acids. This clone was observed many times. The authors' processing: Reference gene primer amplification gave estimated nucleated cell counts. The method was immunoSEQ multiplex PCR; TCRdb's version includes in-frame clones alone and lacks a portion of them. That table supplies the V and J calls and clone size; D and trimming were determined from the DNA. The sample records 150,000 to 200,000 clones, 80% to 90% being singletons. The sequencing sample was made of peripheral blood. The TCR originated in a human donor in a cohort sampled during active COVID-19. This chain uses TRBV12-5 with TRBJ2-7; 7 nucleotides agree with TRBD2. CDR3 nucleotide sequence: TGTGCTAGTGGCCTTGGGAAGGGAGGGAGTTCCTACGAGCAGTACTTC. It is translated as CASGLGKGGSSYEQYF.